This is a list of T cell receptor beta chains from one sample in a study of shared clonotypes between healthy human individuals. The method was immunoSEQ multiplex PCR; TCRdb's version includes in-frame clones alone and lacks a portion of them. The table has under 750,000 clones, 72% seen once. Sequenced input: memory CD4+ T cells sorted from blood. All receptors come from a woman in her 30s in good health. The CDR3 runs from the conserved cysteine through the conserved F or W. A D gene is named only where the DNA matches it firmly. Only part of the rows carry a size: once, few, many, or a class if the clone is expanded.

clone_size	d_call	v_call	j_call	cdr3_aa	cdr3_nt
NA	NA	TRBV14	TRBJ2-2	CASSQGQTNTGELFF	TGTGCCAGCAGCCAAGGACAGACGAACACCGGGGAGCTGTTTTTT
NA	TRBD1	TRBV7-9	TRBJ2-3	CASTEQGAVDTQYF	TGTGCCAGCACGGAGCAGGGGGCGGTAGATACGCAGTATTTT
once	NA	TRBV12-5	TRBJ2-3	CASATEGHTDTQYF	TGTGCTAGTGCGACTGAGGGGCACACAGATACGCAGTATTTT
NA	NA	TRBV5-6	TRBJ1-2	CASSGTQTNYGYTF	TGTGCCAGCAGCGGGACCCAAACTAACTATGGCTACACCTTC
NA	NA	TRBV11-2	TRBJ2-7	CASSSFKDGNEQYF	TGTGCCAGCAGCTCCTTTAAGGACGGCAACGAGCAGTACTTC
NA	NA	TRBV14	TRBJ2-7	CASSHSKGVLTEQYF	TGTGCCAGCAGCCATTCGAAGGGAGTGCTTACCGAGCAGTACTTC
once	TRBD1	TRBV5-1	TRBJ1-2	CASSLGQGQMVSDTF	TGCGCCAGCAGCTTGGGACAGGGGCAAATGGTTTCGGACACCTTC
NA	NA	TRBV7-2	TRBJ1-2	CASSPGTGDYGYTF	TGTGCCAGCAGCCCCGGGACGGGAGACTATGGCTACACCTTC
NA	NA	TRBV7-2	TRBJ2-3	CASSLYGDTQYF	TGTGCCAGCAGCTTATATGGGGATACGCAGTATTTT
few	NA	TRBV5-6	TRBJ1-2	CASSLGQTYGGYTF	TGTGCCAGCAGCTTGGGACAGACTTATGGTGGCTACACCTTC
NA	TRBD1	TRBV5-1	TRBJ2-3	CASSLGQGPSTDTQYF	TGCGCCAGCAGCTTGGGACAGGGGCCCAGCACAGATACGCAGTATTTT